This section outlines one T cell receptor beta chain sequence together with its context. These data are taken from a study of blood T cell repertoires in COVID-19. Looking at the study overall: Samples taken during acute and convalescent COVID-19 were collected in the United States, Italy and Spain. From T cells, B-cell-depleted T cells, or PBMCs came the material, which was cDNA or gDNA.

One Seattle source followed patients from active infection through their disease course. Per the original methods: Amplification of reference gene primers provided the estimated nucleated cell counts. This table comes from immunoSEQ multiplex PCR, and its TCRdb copy is limited to in-frame clones, with some not included. D and trimming come from the DNA, and the V and J calls and clone size come from that table. The sample has about 230,000 clones; approximately 85% are singletons. Per germline, CDR1 MDHEN and CDR2 SYDVKM. This CDR3 has 11 residues. J gave up 11 bases and V 6 bases, and 5 bases lay outside the gene matches.

The sequence came from a man aged 45 to 65 with COVID-19, enrolled during active disease. The sequencing sample was made of peripheral blood. This sequence joins TRBV28 and TRBJ1-1; 8 positions agree with TRBD1. The CDR3 bases are TGTGCCAGCAGCATGACAGGGGTCGCTTTCTTT. It translates to CASSMTGVAFF.